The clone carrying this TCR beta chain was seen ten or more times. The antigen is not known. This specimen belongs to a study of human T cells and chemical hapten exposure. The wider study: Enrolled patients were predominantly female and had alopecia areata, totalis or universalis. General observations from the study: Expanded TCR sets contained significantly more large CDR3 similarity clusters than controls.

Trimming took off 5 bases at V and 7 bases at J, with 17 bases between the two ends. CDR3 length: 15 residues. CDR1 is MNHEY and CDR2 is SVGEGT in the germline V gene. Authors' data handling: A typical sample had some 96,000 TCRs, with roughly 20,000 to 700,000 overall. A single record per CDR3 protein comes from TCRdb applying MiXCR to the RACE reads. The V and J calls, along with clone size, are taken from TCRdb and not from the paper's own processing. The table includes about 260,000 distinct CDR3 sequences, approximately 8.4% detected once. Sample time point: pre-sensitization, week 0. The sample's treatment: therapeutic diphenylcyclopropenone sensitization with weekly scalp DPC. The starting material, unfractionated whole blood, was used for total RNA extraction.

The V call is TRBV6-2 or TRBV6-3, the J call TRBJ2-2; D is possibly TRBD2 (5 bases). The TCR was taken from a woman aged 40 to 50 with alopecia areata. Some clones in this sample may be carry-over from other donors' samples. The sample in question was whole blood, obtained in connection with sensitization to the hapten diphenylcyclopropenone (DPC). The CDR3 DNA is TGTGCCAGCAGTGGAGGCCCAGCGATGTTCGGGGAGCTGTTTTTT. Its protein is CASSGGPAMFGELFF.